Below, 23 T cell receptor beta chains from the same sample are listed, as sequenced in a study of CD8 T cells in ankylosing spondylitis. TCRdb re-derived calls from the 5' RACE reads in MiXCR, one entry per CDR3 protein. Here the sample spans about 24,000 distinct CDR3 sequences, 10% to 15% being singletons. The sample comprised blood. These receptors all come from a male donor with ankylosing spondylitis or in good health (not recorded which).

In its sample, this clonotype was seen many times. CDR3 nucleotides: TGTGCCAGCAGCTTAGAGCCAGGCCAGGAGGCTTTCTTT. Translating gives CASSLEPGQEAFF. This chain links TRBV7-2 with TRBJ1-1, with D unclear. This CDR3 is built from 13 residues. Germline CDR1 is SGHTA and CDR2 is FQGNSA. Trimming stripped 1 base from V and 11 bases from J, with 14 bases between. The whole variable domain, remainder taken from reference TRBV7-2 and TRBJ1-1, is GAGVSQSPSNKVTEKGKDVELRCDPISGHTALYWYRQSLGQGLEFLIYFQGNSAPDKSGLPSDRFSAERTGGSVSTLTIQRTQQEDSAVYLCASSLEPGQEAFFGQGTRLTVV.

Of note for this clonotype: Germline is not matched at one junction end, which may reflect a read error. V and J are TRBV4-2 and TRBJ2-3; D is undetermined. Germline CDR1 LGHNA, CDR2 YNFKEQ. The CDR3 has 11 amino acids. The CDR3 sequence: CASTQADTQYF. CDR3 coding DNA: TGTGCCAGCACCCAAGCAGATACGCAGTATTTT.

This clonotype was seen a handful of times. This chain joins TRBV16 and TRBJ2-6; 8 bases align to TRBD2. The CDR3 runs 16 residues. Looked up from germline, CDR1 is KGHSY and CDR2 is FQNENV. Unmatched junction bases numbered 0, after V lost 0 bases and J lost 2 bases. In nucleotides, the CDR3 is TGTGCCAGCAGCCAATCCGGGGGGGCTGGGGCCAACGTCCTGACTTTC. As protein: CASSQSGGAGANVLTF.

This clonotype has a count of ten or more. The V gene is TRBV5-1, the J gene TRBJ2-3; D unclear. The CDR3 runs 14 residues. Germline values: CDR1 SGHRS, CDR2 YFSETQ. V lost 0 bases and J 2 bases, leaving 7 bases between the germline ends. The CDR3, as DNA: TGCGCCAGCAGCTTGGCTCCAATCACAGATACGCAGTATTTT. This codes for CASSLAPITDTQYF.

This clonotype showed up many times. The rearrangement joins TRBV6-2 or TRBV6-3 to TRBJ1-1, with 7 nucleotides matching TRBD1. The CDR3 runs to 14 residues. Trimming at V came to 7 bases and at J to 0 bases, leaving 5 bases not matched to a gene. Germline V gene sequence: CDR1 MNHEY, CDR2 SVGEGT. The CDR3 region is CASTFTGVNTEAFF. The CDR3 bases are TGTGCCAGCACCTTTACAGGGGTGAACACTGAAGCTTTCTTT.

This clonotype was detected many times. The J gene is TRBJ2-3, the V gene TRBV7-2; a weak D match, TRBD1 (6 bases). Trimming removed 1 base at V and 4 bases at J, with 9 bases between. The length of the CDR3 is 14 residues. Per the germline V gene, CDR1 is SGHTA and CDR2 is FQGNSA. CDR3 nucleotides: TGTGCCAGCAGCTTAGTTGAGGGGGCAGATACGCAGTATTTT. Protein sequence: CASSLVEGADTQYF.

The sample holds many counts of this clonotype. The chain links TRBV14 to TRBJ2-1; 12 bases fit TRBD2. CDR1 and CDR2 (germline): SGHDN, FVKESK. Germline trimming cut 4 bases from V and 7 bases from J; bases unmatched to any gene: 5. The CDR3 runs 15 residues. CDR3 protein: CASSRLAGEWNEQFF. CDR3 sequence (DNA): TGTGCCAGCAGCCGACTAGCGGGAGAATGGAATGAGCAGTTCTTC. Filled out from reference TRBV14 and TRBJ2-1, the complete variable domain reads EAGVTQFPSHSVIEKGQTVTLRCDPISGHDNLYWYRRVMGKEIKFLLHFVKESKQDESGMPNNRFLAERTGGTYSTLKVQPAELEDSGVYFCASSRLAGEWNEQFFGPGTRLTVL.

There are a few counts of this clonotype. The chain recombines TRBV19 with TRBJ2-3; TRBD2 matches 11 bases. V dropped 5 bases and J dropped 4; count of bases not matched to a gene: 2. The germline gives CDR1 LNHDA, CDR2 SQIVND (reference sequence). There are 14 residues in the CDR3. CDR3 in DNA: TGTGCCAGTAGTCCTAGCGGGGGGCCAGATACGCAGTATTTT. It codes for CASSPSGGPDTQYF. The full variable domain, in which reference TRBV19 and TRBJ2-3 provide the parts outside the CDR3, is DGGITQSPKYLFRKEGQNVTLSCEQNLNHDAMYWYRQDPGQGLRLIYYSQIVNDFQKGDIAEGYSVSREKKESFPLTVTSAQKNPTAFYLCASSPSGGPDTQYFGPGTRLTVL.

This chain uses TRBV12-3 or TRBV12-4 with TRBJ2-7; D is ambiguous. The CDR3 is made up of 13 amino acids. Trimming pared 6 bases from V and 7 bases from J, leaving 16 bases between. CDR3 region: CASSSGSQGEQYF. The CDR3 DNA follows: TGTGCCAGCAGCTCCGGGTCCCAAGGAGAGCAGTACTTC.

This clonotype has ten or more counts. The chain carries TRBV6-5 and TRBJ2-2; D may match TRBD1 or TRBD2 (6 bases each). The CDR3 runs to 15 residues. V lost 7 bases and J 6 bases, leaving 18 bases between the germline ends. Looked up from germline, CDR1 is MNHEY and CDR2 is SVGAGI. The CDR3 DNA is TGTGCCAGCACTCTCGACAGGCGGGACGCCGGGGAGCTGTTTTTT. Translating gives CASTLDRRDAGELFF.

This clonotype appeared a few times. V gene TRBV6-1 combines with J gene TRBJ2-3; D possibly corresponds to TRBD2 (6 bases). In germline, CDR1 is MNHNS, CDR2 SASEGT. The CDR3 is 15 residues long. Trimming cost V 7 bases and J 3 bases, with 17 bases left between them. For the CDR3, the DNA is TGTGCCAGCATCAACCGGGACTTCAAAACAGATACGCAGTATTTT. Translation: CASINRDFKTDTQYF.

V is TRBV5-1 and J is TRBJ2-3; D gene uncertain. Trimming left V 0 bases short and J 5 bases short, with 4 bases between. Germline CDR1 reads SGHRS; CDR2 reads YFSETQ. The CDR3 is 12 amino acids. The CDR3 sequence: CASSLAGDTQYF. In DNA form, the CDR3 reads TGCGCCAGCAGCTTGGCGGGAGATACGCAGTATTTT. Complete variable domain (other parts from reference TRBV5-1 and TRBJ2-3): KAGVTQTPRYLIKTRGQQVTLSCSPISGHRSVSWYQQTPGQGLQFLFEYFSETQRNKGNFPGRFSGRQFSNSRSEMNVSTLELGDSALYLCASSLAGDTQYFGPGTRLTVL.

By frequency in the sample, this clonotype is medium-sized. The rearrangement joins TRBV9 to TRBJ2-1, with 7 bases identical to TRBD1. CDR1 and CDR2 from the germline V gene are SGDLS and YYNGEE. V gave up 2 bases and J gave up 8 bases; unmatched junction bases: 10. The CDR3 is 15 residues long. CDR3 sequence reads: CASSVGQLLRDEQFF. The CDR3 DNA reads as TGTGCCAGCAGCGTGGGACAGCTATTGAGGGATGAGCAGTTCTTC.

This clonotype has a handful of counts. J is TRBJ1-4 and V is TRBV3-1; 9 positions match TRBD1. CDR3 length equals 16 residues. The trim removed 5 bases at V and 7 bases at J, leaving 11 bases unmatched. CDR1 is LGHDT, CDR2 YNNKEL, per germline (reference sequence). The CDR3: CASSKQTGGGSEKLFF. CDR3 nucleotide sequence: TGTGCCAGCAGCAAGCAGACAGGGGGAGGTAGTGAAAAACTGTTTTTT.

This clonotype was detected ten times or more. This chain uses TRBV12-3 or TRBV12-4 with TRBJ2-2; TRBD2 is a possible D gene (6 bases). The V end was cut by 5 bases, the J end by 5 bases, with 9 bases between. The length of the CDR3 is 13 residues. The CDR3 is CASSGAGTGELFF. CDR3 coding DNA: TGTGCCAGCAGTGGGGCGGGGACCGGGGAGCTGTTTTTT.

The V and J genes are TRBV20-1 and TRBJ1-4; 10 bases match TRBD1. Germline values: CDR1 DFQATT, CDR2 SNEGSKA (reference sequence). Losses at the gene ends were 5 bases for V and 8 bases for J; bases not matched to a gene: 2. The CDR3 length is 12 residues. The CDR3 DNA sequence: TGCAGTGCTCCGGGACAGGGGGAAAAACTGTTTTTT. Protein: CSAPGQGEKLFF.

The chain employs TRBV4-2 and TRBJ2-2; D is perhaps TRBD1 or TRBD2 (5 bases each). CDR3 length: 16 residues. The germline V and J ends were trimmed by 3 bases and 0 bases, with 11 bases remaining between them. From germline, CDR1 is LGHNA and CDR2 YNFKEQ. Here the CDR3 DNA reads TGTGCCAGCAGCCATTACGGGGCTTCGAACACCGGGGAGCTGTTTTTT. Its protein is CASSHYGASNTGELFF.

The sample holds a few counts of this clonotype. The gene calls are TRBV9 and TRBJ2-7, with D perhaps TRBD1 (5 bases). Germline V CDR1 and CDR2: SGDLS, YYNGEE. The CDR3 has 14 amino acids. The ends were cut back, 0 bases at V and 3 bases at J, with 10 bases in the middle. The CDR3 DNA is TGTGCCAGCAGCGTAGTAGGGGATCTCTACGAGCAGTACGTC. This encodes CASSVVGDLYEQYV.

This clonotype was counted ten times or more. The CDR3 bases are TGCGCCAGCAGCCAGGGGATAGAGGGTTATTACGAGCAGTACTTC. It yields the protein CASSQGIEGYYEQYF. This chain links TRBV4-3 with TRBJ2-7, with a tentative D call TRBD2 (5 bases). This CDR3 has 15 residues. Germline values: CDR1 LGHNA, CDR2 YSLEER. Trimming cost V 3 bases and J 4 bases, with 16 bases left between them.

This clonotype appeared a few times. The rearrangement joins TRBV6-5 to TRBJ2-2; possible D gene TRBD1, 6 bases. Per the germline V gene, CDR1 is MNHEY and CDR2 is SVGAGI. The CDR3 contains 16 residues. V was pared by 4 bases and J by 5 bases, with 17 bases between. This CDR3 reads CASSFQGLTGTGELFF. Written as DNA, the CDR3 is TGTGCCAGCAGTTTCCAGGGTTTAACAGGGACCGGGGAGCTGTTTTTT.

This clonotype was detected a few times. The genes are TRBV2 and TRBJ1-4; TRBD1 aligns across 7 bases. The V gene's germline CDR1 is SNHLY and CDR2 FYNNEI. The CDR3 spans 13 residues. Trimming removed 8 bases from V and 4 bases from J; junction bases left unmatched: 4. The CDR3 DNA sequence: TGTGCCAGCGGGACAGTCAATAATGAAAAACTGTTTTTT. This encodes CASGTVNNEKLFF.

The chain uses TRBV6-5 and TRBJ2-3; no definite D call. Germline V gene lookup returns CDR1 MNHEY and CDR2 SVGAGI. V shed 6 bases and J shed 2 bases, with 12 bases lying between them. CDR3 length: 14 amino acids. CDR3 DNA: TGTGCCAGCAGCCGCGGACGGACCACAGATACGCAGTATTTT. Amino acid sequence: CASSRGRTTDTQYF.

This clonotype was seen at least ten times. V usage is TRBV6-1 and J usage is TRBJ2-1; D may be TRBD2 (6 bases). This CDR3 has 16 residues. Germline CDR1 MNHNS, CDR2 SASEGT. V shed 4 bases and J shed 8 bases, with 21 bases lying between them. The CDR3 here is CASSVVWVGGLDEQFF. CDR3 bases: TGTGCCAGCAGTGTCGTTTGGGTCGGGGGTTTGGATGAGCAGTTCTTC.